This T cell receptor beta chain came from a study of shared clonotypes between healthy human individuals. This CDR3 comprises 15 residues. With V trimmed by 0 bases and J by 7 bases, 5 bases remained unmatched. Germline V gives CDR1 KGHSH, CDR2 LQKENI. Study results and limitations: The study found lower generation probabilities in non-shared clonotypes than in those shared by all four donors. Clonotype sharing among donors was thought likely to change with sequencing depth.

Deep-level settings were used for running the assay. Once extracted for a subset, genomic DNA was divided evenly among several immunoSEQ plates. The assay was immunoSEQ multiplex PCR, and TCRdb's table has in-frame clones only and misses some. Of roughly 200,000 clones detected, approximately 60% appear once; the ten largest clones hold roughly a tenth. Remarks on this clone: Its target is unknown.

The chain has TRBV18 and TRBJ2-7; 11 bases fit TRBD1. Sequencing input: memory CD4+ T cells sorted from blood. As to subset: CD45RA-negative fraction. The clonotype originates from a man aged 30 to 39 in good health. As DNA, the CDR3 is TGTGCCAGCTCACCACCAGGACAGGGGGCTGGTGAGCAGTACTTC. Its protein is CASSPPGQGAGEQYF.